This T cell receptor (beta chain) comes out of a study of blood T cell repertoires in COVID-19. Study in general: Spain, Italy and the United States supplied samples that represented acute and convalescent COVID-19. From T cells, B-cell-depleted T cells, or PBMCs came the material, which was cDNA or gDNA.

Original processing notes: Scientists estimated how many nucleated cells there were by amplifying reference gene primers. Profiling relied on immunoSEQ multiplex PCR, and the TCRdb table lists in-frame clones only, not all of them. V and J calls plus clone size are reproduced from that table; the DNA served to infer D and trimming. The sample consists of some 190,000 clones, 88% of them appearing once. The CDR3 runs to 12 residues. V was shortened by 4 bases and J by 5 bases, with 8 bases between the two germline ends. Per the germline V gene, CDR1 is SGHTA and CDR2 is FQGNSA. Specimen: peripheral blood. This TCR was sampled from a human donor in a cohort sampled during active COVID-19. The chain is built from TRBV7-2 and TRBJ1-2; D is possibly TRBD1 (6 bases). CDR3 sequence reads: CASSSQGYGYTF. Written as DNA, the CDR3 is TGTGCCAGCAGCTCCCAGGGGTATGGCTACACCTTC.